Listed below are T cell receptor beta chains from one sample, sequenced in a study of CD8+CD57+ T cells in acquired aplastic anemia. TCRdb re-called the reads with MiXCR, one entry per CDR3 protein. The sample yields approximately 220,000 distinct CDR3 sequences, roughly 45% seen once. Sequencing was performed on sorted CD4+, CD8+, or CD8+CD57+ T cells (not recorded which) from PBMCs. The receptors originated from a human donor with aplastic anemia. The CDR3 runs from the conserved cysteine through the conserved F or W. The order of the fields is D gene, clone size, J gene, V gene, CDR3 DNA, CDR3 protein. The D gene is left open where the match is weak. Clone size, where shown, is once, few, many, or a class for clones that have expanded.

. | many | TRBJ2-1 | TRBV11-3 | TGTGCCAGCAGTCCTGACAGAGGCCCTTACAATGAGCAGTTCTTC | CASSPDRGPYNEQFF
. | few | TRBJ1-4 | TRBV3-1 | TGTGCCAGCAGCCAGCCACAGGGTATATATGAAAAACTGTTTTTT | CASSQPQGIYEKLFF
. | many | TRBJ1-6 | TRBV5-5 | TGTGCCAGCAGCCTAGGGGGGGACGCAAGGAATTCACCCCTCCACTTT | CASSLGGDARNSPLHF
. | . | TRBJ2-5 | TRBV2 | TGTGCCAGCAGGCGGGAAGGGGTAGGAGGGACCCAGTACTTC | CASRREGVGGTQYF
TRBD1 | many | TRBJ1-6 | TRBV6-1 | TGTGCCGCCCCAGGGACAGGGGTACGTTCACCCCTCCACTTT | CAAPGTGVRSPLHF
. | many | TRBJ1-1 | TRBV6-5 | TGTGCCAGCAGTTACAGCACTCTCTCGAACACTGAAGCTTTCTTT | CASSYSTLSNTEAFF
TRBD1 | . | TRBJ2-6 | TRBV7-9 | TGTGCCAGCAGCTTAAGGGGGACAGGGGGCTACACTGAAGCTTTC | CASSLRGTGGYTEAF
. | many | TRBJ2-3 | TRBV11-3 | TGTGCCAGCAGCTTATCGGGGCCCGATACGCAGTATTTT | CASSLSGPDTQYF
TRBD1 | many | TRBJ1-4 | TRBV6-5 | TGTGCCAGCAGTGTCGGACAGGGAATAAGAGGAAACCTGTTTTTT | CASSVGQGIRGNLFF
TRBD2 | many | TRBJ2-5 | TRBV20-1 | TGCAGTGCTAGACCGAGCGGGGGGGCCAGAGAGACCCAGTACTTC | CSARPSGGARETQYF
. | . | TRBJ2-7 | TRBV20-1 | TGCAGTGCTAGACAGGGCAGGGAGCAGTACTTC | CSARQGREQYF
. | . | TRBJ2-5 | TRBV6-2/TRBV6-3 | TGTGCCAGCAGACATTATACATCTCAAGAGACCCAGTACTTC | CASRHYTSQETQYF